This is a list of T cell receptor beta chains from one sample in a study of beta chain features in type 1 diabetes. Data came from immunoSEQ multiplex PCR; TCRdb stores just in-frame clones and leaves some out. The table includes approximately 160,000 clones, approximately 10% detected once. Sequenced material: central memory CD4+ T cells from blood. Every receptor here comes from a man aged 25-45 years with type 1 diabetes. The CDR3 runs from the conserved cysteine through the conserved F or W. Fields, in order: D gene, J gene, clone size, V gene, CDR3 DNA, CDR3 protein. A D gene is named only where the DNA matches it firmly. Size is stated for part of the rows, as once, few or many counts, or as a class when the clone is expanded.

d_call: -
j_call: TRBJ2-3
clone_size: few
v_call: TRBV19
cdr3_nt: TGTGCCAGTAAGCCGAATTCCCCAGATACGCAGTATTTT
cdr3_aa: CASKPNSPDTQYF

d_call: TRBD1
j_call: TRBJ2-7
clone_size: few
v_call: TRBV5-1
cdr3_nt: TGCGCCAGCAGGGACAGGGAATTCTACGAGCAGTACTTC
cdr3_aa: CASRDREFYEQYF

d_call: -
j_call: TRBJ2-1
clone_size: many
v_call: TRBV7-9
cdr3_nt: TGTGCCAGCAGCTTAGCCTCGTCGGCCCAGGGTGAGCAGTTCTTC
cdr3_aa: CASSLASSAQGEQFF

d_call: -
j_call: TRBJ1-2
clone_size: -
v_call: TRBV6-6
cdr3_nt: TGTGCCAGCAGCAACGGGGGGGGCGGAAGCTACACCTTC
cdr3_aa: CASSNGGGGSYTF

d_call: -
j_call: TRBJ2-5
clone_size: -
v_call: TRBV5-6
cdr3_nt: TGTGCCAGCAGCTTGGTTTGGAGCGACCAAGAGACCCAGTACTTC
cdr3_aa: CASSLVWSDQETQYF

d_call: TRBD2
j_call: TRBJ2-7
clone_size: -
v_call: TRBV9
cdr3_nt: TGTGCCAGCACCCCTGATGGACTAGCTAAGTACGAGCAGTACTTC
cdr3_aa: CASTPDGLAKYEQYF

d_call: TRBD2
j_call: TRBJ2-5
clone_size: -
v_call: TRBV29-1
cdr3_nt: TGCAGCGGGGGGACTAGCGGCCAAGAGACCCAGTACTTC
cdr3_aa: CSGGTSGQETQYF

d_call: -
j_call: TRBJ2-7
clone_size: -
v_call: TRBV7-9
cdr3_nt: TGTGCCAGCAGCCAATCACAGGAGTCCTACGAGCAGTACTTC
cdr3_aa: CASSQSQESYEQYF

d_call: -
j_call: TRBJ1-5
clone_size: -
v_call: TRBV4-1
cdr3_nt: TGCGCCAGCAGCCAAGATGGGCAGGGCAATCAGCCCCAGCATTTT
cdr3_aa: CASSQDGQGNQPQHF

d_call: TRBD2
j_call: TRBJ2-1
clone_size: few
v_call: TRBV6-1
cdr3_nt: TGTGCCAGCGGACTAGCGGGAGGGCCTGGCGAGCAGTTCTTC
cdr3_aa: CASGLAGGPGEQFF

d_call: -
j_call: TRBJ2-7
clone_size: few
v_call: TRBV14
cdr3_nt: TGTGCCAGCAGCCAAGGCGGTTTCTACGAGCAGTACTTC
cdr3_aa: CASSQGGFYEQYF

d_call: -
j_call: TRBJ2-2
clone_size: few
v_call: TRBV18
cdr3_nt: TGTGCCAGCTCGGGGCATAACACCGGGGAGCTGTTTTTT
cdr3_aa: CASSGHNTGELFF

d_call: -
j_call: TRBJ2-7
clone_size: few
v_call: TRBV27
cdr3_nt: TGTGCCAGCAGTTCCCCCGGGGGGCCAACCTACGAGCAGTACTTC
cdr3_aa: CASSSPGGPTYEQYF

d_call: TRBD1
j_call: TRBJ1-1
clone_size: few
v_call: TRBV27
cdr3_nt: TGTGCCAGCAGTACAGGGGGGAGAACTGAAGCTTTCTTT
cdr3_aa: CASSTGGRTEAFF

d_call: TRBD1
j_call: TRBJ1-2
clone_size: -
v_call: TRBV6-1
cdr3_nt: TGTGCCACCCAGAAGGGGGCCGGCTATGGCTACACCTTC
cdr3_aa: CATQKGAGYGYTF

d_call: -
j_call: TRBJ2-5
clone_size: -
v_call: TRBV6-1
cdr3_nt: TGTGCCAGCAGTGAACCACAGTCCCAAGAGACCCAGTACTTC
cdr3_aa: CASSEPQSQETQYF

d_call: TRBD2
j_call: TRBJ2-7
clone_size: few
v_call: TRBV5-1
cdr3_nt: TGCGCCAGCAGCATGGCTAGCGGGAGGGGCACCTACGAGCAGTACTTC
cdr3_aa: CASSMASGRGTYEQYF

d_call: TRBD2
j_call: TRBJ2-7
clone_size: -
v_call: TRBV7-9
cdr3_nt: TGTGCCAGCAGCTTAATGGGGGGGTACGAGCAGTACTTC
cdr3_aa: CASSLMGGYEQYF

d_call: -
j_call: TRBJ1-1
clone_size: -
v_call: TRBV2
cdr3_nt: TGTGCCAGCAGTTACATCGAGGTGAACACTGAAGCTTTCTTT
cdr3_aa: CASSYIEVNTEAFF

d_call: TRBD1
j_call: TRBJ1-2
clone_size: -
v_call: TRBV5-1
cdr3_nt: TGCGCCAGCAGCCCGGGACAGGGTGATAGCTACACCTTC
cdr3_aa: CASSPGQGDSYTF

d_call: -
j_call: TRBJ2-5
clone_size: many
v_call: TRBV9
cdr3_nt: TGTGCCAGCAGCGTAGACGCAGGGTACGGAGAGACCCAGTACTTC
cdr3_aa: CASSVDAGYGETQYF

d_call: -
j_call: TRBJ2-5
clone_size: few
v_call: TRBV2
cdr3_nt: TGTGCCAGCAGTACCGGTATAGGCAGGGGATCTCGGGAGACCCAGTACTTC
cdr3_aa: CASSTGIGRGSRETQYF